These 31 T cell receptor beta chains originate from one sample sequenced in a study of control samples from healthy donors and cancer patients. Profiling relied on immunoSEQ multiplex PCR, and the TCRdb table lists in-frame clones only, not all of them. The table has roughly 170,000 clones, just over 85% seen once. The sample was blood. These receptor sequences come from a woman in her thirties in good health.

This chain links TRBV10-3 with TRBJ2-5, with 8 bases lining up with TRBD2. Trimming cost V 4 bases and J 2 bases; bases outside gene matches: 3. Germline CDR1 is ENHRY and CDR2 is SYGVKD. The CDR3 is 14 residues long. CDR3 amino acids: CAISGRGAQETQYF. Written as DNA, the CDR3 is TGTGCCATCAGTGGGCGGGGGGCACAAGAGACCCAGTACTTC.

This clone showed up just once. This sequence joins TRBV7-9 and TRBJ1-6, with TRBD1 identical over 7 bases. The junction had 7 bases not matched to a gene; V was cut back by 1 base and J by 10 bases. CDR1 SEHNR and CDR2 FQNEAQ come from the germline V gene (reference sequence). The CDR3 is 15 residues long. The CDR3 bases are TGTGCCAGCAGCTTAGTGGCAGGGGGTAACTCACCCCTCCACTTT. This translates into CASSLVAGGNSPLHF.

Only a few counts were recorded for this clone. V is TRBV15 and J is TRBJ2-1, with 8 bases lining up with TRBD1. The CDR3 runs 14 residues. Unmatched junction bases numbered 4, after V lost 0 bases and J lost 9 bases. The germline V gene encodes CDR1 LNHNV and CDR2 YYDKDF (reference sequence). CDR3 protein: CATSRDRGLGEQFF. As DNA, the CDR3 is TGTGCCACCAGCAGAGACAGGGGGCTCGGTGAGCAGTTCTTC. Drawing the rest from reference TRBV15 and TRBJ2-1, the complete variable domain is DAMVIQNPRYQVTQFGKPVTLSCSQTLNHNVMYWYQQKSSQAPKLLFHYYDKDFNNEADTPDNFQSRRPNTSFCFLDIRSPGLGDTAMYLCATSRDRGLGEQFFGPGTRLTVL.

This chain joins TRBV29-1 and TRBJ2-5; 8 bases match TRBD2. Germline-derived CDR1 and CDR2 are SQVTM and ANQGSEA. V lost 3 bases and J lost 5; bases outside the gene matches: 8. There are 14 residues in the CDR3. The CDR3 DNA reads TGCAGCGTTGATCGAGCGGGAGCTGGCGAGACCCAGTACTTC. Translated: CSVDRAGAGETQYF. The full variable domain, with the rest looked up from reference TRBV29-1 and TRBJ2-5, is SAVISQKPSRDICQRGTSLTIQCQVDSQVTMMFWYRQQPGQSLTLIATANQGSEATYESGFVIDKFPISRPNLTFSTLTVSNMSPEDSSIYLCSVDRAGAGETQYFGPGTRLLVL.

The chain has TRBV20-1 and TRBJ2-3; D is perhaps TRBD2 (6 bases). Trimming removed 3 bases at V and 2 bases at J, with 15 bases between. Germline CDR1 and CDR2: DFQATT and SNEGSKA (reference sequence). This CDR3 has 15 amino acids. CDR3 DNA: TGCAGTGCTAGTTCCCTAAGCGGGCCCACAGATACGCAGTATTTT. Translated, it gives CSASSLSGPTDTQYF.

The chain carries TRBV5-1 and TRBJ2-3; 9 nucleotides align to TRBD2. Germline lookup yields CDR1 SGHRS and CDR2 YFSETQ. Losses at the gene ends were 2 bases for V and 6 bases for J; bases not matched to a gene: 4. This CDR3 region has 14 residues. CDR3 protein: CASSFALAGDTQYF. The CDR3 DNA is TGCGCCAGCAGCTTTGCCCTAGCGGGGGATACGCAGTATTTT.

The V and J genes are TRBV9 and TRBJ1-3, with TRBD1 matching over 8 bases. The CDR3 is made up of 17 amino acids. With V trimmed by 0 bases and J by 2 bases, 7 bases remained unmatched. Germline CDR1 and CDR2: SGDLS and YYNGEE. This CDR3 reads CASSVVSGTGPGNTIYF. The CDR3 nucleotides are TGTGCCAGCAGCGTAGTTTCGGGGACAGGCCCTGGAAACACCATATATTTT.

The rearrangement links TRBV21-1 to TRBJ2-5; the D call of TRBD1 is as the table states it, not checked on the DNA. TRBV21-1 is classified as a pseudogene. This CDR3 contains 14 residues. The CDR3 nucleotides read TGTGCCAGCAGCGGGACAGGGGGCATAAAGACCCAGTACTTC. As protein: CASSGTGGIKTQYF.

The genes are TRBV13 and TRBJ2-3; 14 positions agree with TRBD2. The trim removed 4 bases at V and 2 bases at J, leaving 5 bases unmatched. This CDR3 has 17 amino acids. The V gene's germline CDR1 is PRHDT and CDR2 FYEKMQ (reference sequence). The CDR3 is CASSSGLAGDITDTQYF. The CDR3, as DNA: TGTGCCAGCAGCTCGGGACTAGCGGGAGATATCACAGATACGCAGTATTTT.

This clone was seen a handful of times. This chain links TRBV9 with TRBJ2-1, with 9 bases that match TRBD2. Germline V lookup: CDR1 SGDLS, CDR2 YYNGEE. CDR3 size: 15 residues. The V segment lost 3 bases and the J segment 9 bases; nucleotides outside the gene matches: 10. As DNA, the CDR3 is TGTGCCAGCAGCGAGGGGCTAGCGGGAATTAGTGAGCAGTTCTTC. Translating gives CASSEGLAGISEQFF.

The chain uses TRBV2 and TRBJ1-5; 7 positions agree with TRBD1. There are 15 residues in the CDR3. CDR1 and CDR2 from the germline V gene are SNHLY and FYNNEI. After removal of 6 bases from V and 0 bases from J, the junction contained 5 bases not matched to a gene. The CDR3 DNA is TGTGCCAGCAGCGGGGACAGAAATAGCAATCAGCCCCAGCATTTT. Encoded protein: CASSGDRNSNQPQHF.

The table lists this clone with a few counts. The chain links TRBV15 to TRBJ1-6; TRBD1 aligns across 8 bases. The length of the CDR3 is 17 residues. With V trimmed by 0 bases and J by 6 bases, 7 bases remained unmatched. CDR1 and CDR2 (germline): LNHNV, YYDKDF (reference sequence). The CDR3 loop is CATSREGQGSLNSPLHF. CDR3 coding DNA: TGTGCCACCAGCAGAGAAGGACAGGGCAGTCTTAATTCACCCCTCCACTTT.

The chain recombines TRBV28 with TRBJ1-6; D is perhaps TRBD1 (5 bases). V shed 3 bases and J shed 7 bases, with 7 bases lying between them. The CDR3 length is 13 residues. Per germline, CDR1 MDHEN and CDR2 SYDVKM. The CDR3 region has the DNA TGTGCCAGCAGTTTGGGGGGGAATTCACCCCTCCACTTT. This translates into CASSLGGNSPLHF.

V gene TRBV11-3 combines with J gene TRBJ2-2; 7 bases are shared with TRBD2. The germline gives CDR1 SGHNT, CDR2 YENEEA. This CDR3 spans 15 amino acids. V lost 5 bases to trimming and J lost 7 bases; unmatched junction nucleotides: 10. The CDR3 nucleotides read TGTGCCAGCAGCGCGGGGAGGGGATGGGACGGGGAGCTGTTTTTT. This gives the protein CASSAGRGWDGELFF.

The gene calls are TRBV6-5 and TRBJ2-5, with D hard to call. The CDR3 extends over 14 amino acids. Trimming left V 6 bases short and J 2 bases short, with 13 bases between. Looked up from germline, CDR1 is MNHEY and CDR2 is SVGAGI. CDR3 DNA sequence: TGTGCCAGCAGGCCAGACTGGGAACAAGAGACCCAGTACTTC. Translating it yields CASRPDWEQETQYF.

Only a few counts were recorded for this clone. The chain carries TRBV6-5 and TRBJ1-3; D is ambiguous. V lost 0 bases and J lost 4, with 13 bases in between. Per germline, CDR1 MNHEY and CDR2 SVGAGI. The CDR3 extends over 16 amino acids. As DNA, the CDR3 is TGTGCCAGCAGTTACTCGATCCCCGTCAGGGGAAACACCATATATTTT. It yields the protein CASSYSIPVRGNTIYF.

The V and J genes are TRBV5-4 and TRBJ1-2; D is unresolved. The V end was cut by 2 bases, the J end by 5 bases, with 7 bases between. Germline V gene lookup returns CDR1 SGHNT and CDR2 YYREEE (reference sequence). The CDR3 consists of 12 residues. CDR3 nucleotide sequence: TGTGCCAGCAGCTTCCCTTATTATGGCTACACCTTC. Translation: CASSFPYYGYTF.

The V and J genes are TRBV3-1 (or the pseudogene TRBV3-2) and TRBJ1-3; D remains unclear. V lost 1 base, J lost 4 bases, and 8 bases lay in between. Germline CDR1 reads LGHDT; CDR2 reads YNNKEL (reference sequence). The CDR3 extends over 14 amino acids. In DNA, the CDR3 is TGTGCCAGCAGCCAAGGACACGGGGGAAACACCATATATTTT. Translated: CASSQGHGGNTIYF.

This clone has a single count. The J gene is TRBJ2-1, the V gene TRBV5-1; 8 positions agree with TRBD2. This CDR3 has 14 amino acids. With V trimmed by 3 bases and J by 4 bases, 3 bases remained unmatched. In germline, CDR1 is SGHRS, CDR2 YFSETQ. CDR3 sequence reads: CASSSREGYNEQFF. CDR3 in DNA: TGCGCCAGCAGCTCACGGGAGGGATACAATGAGCAGTTCTTC.

This chain uses TRBV15 with TRBJ1-5, with D possibly matching TRBD1 (5 bases). The germline CDR1 and CDR2 sequences are LNHNV and YYDKDF (reference sequence). V was shortened by 3 bases and J by 0 bases, with 9 bases between the two germline ends. This CDR3 contains 15 residues. CDR3 coding DNA: TGTGCCACCAGCAGGGGCAGGGATAGCAATCAGCCCCAGCATTTT. Its translation: CATSRGRDSNQPQHF.

This chain connects TRBV2 to TRBJ1-2; the D is unclear. V was pared by 1 base and J by 3 bases, with 6 bases between. The CDR3 runs to 13 residues. The germline CDR1 and CDR2 sequences are SNHLY and FYNNEI. CDR3 residues: CASSEGVDYGYTF. CDR3 bases: TGTGCCAGCAGTGAAGGAGTGGACTATGGCTACACCTTC.

The J gene is TRBJ2-7, the V gene TRBV5-6; no definite D call. Germline lookup yields CDR1 SGHDT and CDR2 YYEEEE. CDR3 length equals 15 residues. V was pared by 3 bases and J by 1 base, with 14 bases between. CDR3 sequence: CASSSWARGSYEQYV. The CDR3 nucleotides are TGTGCCAGCAGCTCTTGGGCTAGAGGATCCTACGAGCAGTACGTC.

The chain carries TRBV2 and TRBJ1-4; TRBD1 is a possible D gene (6 bases). Germline V CDR1 and CDR2: SNHLY, FYNNEI. This CDR3 is 14 amino acids long. V lost 4 bases, J lost 7 bases, and 13 bases lay in between. In nucleotides, the CDR3 is TGTGCCAGCAGTGTGGTACAGGGAGGTGAAAAACTGTTTTTT. It yields the protein CASSVVQGGEKLFF.

This chain joins TRBV2 and TRBJ2-3; D is tentatively TRBD1 or TRBD2 (5 bases each). Trimming stripped 2 bases from V and 5 bases from J, with 17 bases between. Germline V lookup: CDR1 SNHLY, CDR2 FYNNEI. This CDR3 spans 16 amino acids. The DNA for the CDR3 is TGTGCCAGCAGTGAATTGCGGGCAAAAAGGGGAGATACGCAGTATTTT. Its translation is CASSELRAKRGDTQYF.

The chain recombines TRBV21-1 with TRBJ2-5. TRBV21-1 is designated a pseudogene. CDR3 size: 14 residues. The CDR3 region is CASSARTGQETQYF. The CDR3 nucleotides are TGTGCCAGCAGCGCTCGGACGGGCCAAGAGACCCAGTACTTC.

This rearrangement joins TRBV19 to TRBJ2-5; perhaps TRBD2 as D (6 bases). Trimming removed 2 bases from V and 5 bases from J, with 12 bases in between. The CDR3 totals 14 residues. CDR1 and CDR2 (germline): LNHDA, SQIVND (reference sequence). The CDR3 here is CASSIMGGAETQYF. Written as DNA, the CDR3 is TGTGCCAGTAGTATAATGGGGGGAGCGGAGACCCAGTACTTC.

This chain joins TRBV28 and TRBJ1-2; TRBD1 matches 8 bases. Germline CDR1 reads MDHEN; CDR2 reads SYDVKM. V shed 3 bases, J shed 5 bases, and the junction held 8 bases outside the gene matches. The CDR3 consists of 15 residues. For the CDR3, the DNA is TGTGCCAGCAGTTTCGCGACAGGGGCCTCGTATGGCTACACCTTC. This sequence encodes CASSFATGASYGYTF.

The chain links TRBV6-1 to TRBJ1-4; the D is unclear. The CDR3 is made up of 19 amino acids. V lost 1 base to trimming and J lost 0 bases, with 18 bases between them. The germline V gene encodes CDR1 MNHNS and CDR2 SASEGT. This CDR3 reads CASSEVVAGRTTTNEKLFF. The CDR3 DNA reads as TGTGCCAGCAGTGAAGTAGTCGCGGGCAGGACGACAACTAATGAAAAACTGTTTTTT.

The chain employs TRBV5-1 and TRBJ2-5; no clear D. V lost 1 base and J 2 bases, leaving 9 bases between the germline ends. Germline V gene data show CDR1 as SGHRS and CDR2 as YFSETQ. This CDR3 has 14 amino acids. CDR3 loop: CASSLLTVQETQYF. The CDR3 DNA sequence: TGCGCCAGCAGCTTGTTAACAGTTCAAGAGACCCAGTACTTC.

The chain employs TRBV19 and TRBJ2-7; no firm D call. Trimming removed 0 bases from V and 3 bases from J, with 12 bases in between. The CDR3 extends over 15 amino acids. CDR1 is LNHDA and CDR2 is SQIVND in the germline V gene (reference sequence). The CDR3 DNA sequence: TGTGCCAGTAGTATAGATCTGAGTACTAACTACGAGCAGTACTTC. Translated, it gives CASSIDLSTNYEQYF.

In its sample, this clone was seen once. The rearrangement joins TRBV14 to TRBJ2-7; 7 bases match TRBD1. V lost 4 bases and J lost 6; bases outside the gene matches: 6. Germline V gene sequence: CDR1 SGHDN, CDR2 FVKESK. The CDR3 is 13 amino acids. The CDR3 protein is CASSLSGGSEQYF. The CDR3 nucleotides read TGTGCCAGCAGCCTCTCAGGGGGATCCGAGCAGTACTTC.